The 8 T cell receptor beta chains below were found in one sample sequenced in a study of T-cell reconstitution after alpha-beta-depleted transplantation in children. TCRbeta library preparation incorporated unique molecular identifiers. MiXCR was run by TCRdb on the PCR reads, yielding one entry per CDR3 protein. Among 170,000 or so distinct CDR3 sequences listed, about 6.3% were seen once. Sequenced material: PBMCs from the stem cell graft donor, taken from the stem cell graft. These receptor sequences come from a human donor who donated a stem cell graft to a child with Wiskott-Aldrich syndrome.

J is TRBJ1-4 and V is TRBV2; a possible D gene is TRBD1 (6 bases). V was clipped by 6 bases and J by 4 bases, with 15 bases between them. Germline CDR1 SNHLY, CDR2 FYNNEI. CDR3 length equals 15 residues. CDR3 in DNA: TGTGCCAGCAGCCTACCGACAGGCTTTAATGAAAAACTGTTTTTT. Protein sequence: CASSLPTGFNEKLFF.

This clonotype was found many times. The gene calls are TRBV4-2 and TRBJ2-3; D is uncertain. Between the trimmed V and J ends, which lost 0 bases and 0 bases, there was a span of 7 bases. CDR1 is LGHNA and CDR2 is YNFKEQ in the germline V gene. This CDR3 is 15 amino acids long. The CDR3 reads CASSQDPRSTDTQYF. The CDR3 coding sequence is TGTGCCAGCAGCCAAGATCCGCGGAGCACAGATACGCAGTATTTT.

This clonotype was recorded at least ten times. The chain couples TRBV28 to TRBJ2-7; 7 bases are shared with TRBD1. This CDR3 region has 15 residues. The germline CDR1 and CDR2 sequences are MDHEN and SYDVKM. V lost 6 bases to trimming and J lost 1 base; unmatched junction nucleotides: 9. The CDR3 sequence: CASRGTVRGSYEQYF. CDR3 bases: TGTGCCAGCAGAGGGACAGTCAGAGGGTCCTACGAGCAGTACTTC. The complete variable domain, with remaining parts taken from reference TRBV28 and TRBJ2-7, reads DVKVTQSSRYLVKRTGEKVFLECVQDMDHENMFWYRQDPGLGLRLIYFSYDVKMKEKGDIPEGYSVSREKKERFSLILESASTNQTSMYLCASRGTVRGSYEQYFGPGTRLTVT.

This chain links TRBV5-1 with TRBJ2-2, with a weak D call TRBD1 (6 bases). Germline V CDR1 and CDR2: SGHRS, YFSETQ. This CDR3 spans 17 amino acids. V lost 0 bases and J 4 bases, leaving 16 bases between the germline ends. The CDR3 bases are TGCGCCAGCAGCTTGGCACAAACAGGGTCCGTCACCGGGGAGCTGTTTTTT. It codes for CASSLAQTGSVTGELFF.

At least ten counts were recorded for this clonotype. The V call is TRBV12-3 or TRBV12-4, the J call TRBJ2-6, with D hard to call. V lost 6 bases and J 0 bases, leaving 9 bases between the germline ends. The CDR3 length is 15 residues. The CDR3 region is CASSYQSSGANVLTF. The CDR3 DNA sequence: TGTGCCAGCAGCTATCAGAGCTCTGGGGCCAACGTCCTGACTTTC.

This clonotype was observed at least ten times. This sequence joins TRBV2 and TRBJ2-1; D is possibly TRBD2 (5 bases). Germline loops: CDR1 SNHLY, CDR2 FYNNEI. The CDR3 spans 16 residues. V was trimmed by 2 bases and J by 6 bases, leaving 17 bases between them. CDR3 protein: CASSEPYGEIRNEQFF. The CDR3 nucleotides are TGTGCCAGCAGTGAACCCTACGGGGAAATCCGCAATGAGCAGTTCTTC.

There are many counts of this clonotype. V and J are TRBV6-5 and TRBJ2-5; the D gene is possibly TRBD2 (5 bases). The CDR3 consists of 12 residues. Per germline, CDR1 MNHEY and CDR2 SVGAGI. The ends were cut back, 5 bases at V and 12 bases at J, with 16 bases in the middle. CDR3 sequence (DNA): TGTGCCAGCAGTCCCGGGGAAGGGCCGGAGTACTTC. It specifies CASSPGEGPEYF.

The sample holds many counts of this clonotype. The CDR3 coding sequence is TGTGCCACCAGCCCCCAAGCGGGGGGGCAGGGTGAGCAGTTCTTC. This codes for CATSPQAGGQGEQFF. This sequence joins TRBV15 and TRBJ2-1; 10 bases fit TRBD2. The CDR3 covers 15 residues. Germline CDR1 and CDR2: LNHNV and YYDKDF (reference sequence). V lost 5 bases and J lost 9; bases outside the gene matches: 10.